The following is a T cell receptor (beta chain) sequence with its context. All donors participated as healthy donors of bone marrow. The primer mix had 60 Vbeta and 13 Jbeta primers. The data were produced by immunoSEQ multiplex PCR, yet TCRdb's version contains in-frame clones alone and is incomplete. In the table there are roughly 100,000 clones, about an eighth of which are singletons. This entry is derived from a study of cytomegalovirus exposure and HLA in healthy donors. The V gene end was trimmed by 1 base and the J gene end by 4 bases; junction bases not matched to a gene: 8. Germline V gene lookup returns CDR1 SGHDT and CDR2 YYEEEE. CDR3 length equals 16 residues.

The sequenced sample was PBMCs. The clonotype comes from a man in his forties in good health and CMV-seropositive. V is TRBV5-6 and J is TRBJ1-2; 9 bases match TRBD1. Here the CDR3 reads CASSLSHRGRSYGYTF. DNA of the CDR3: TGTGCCAGCAGCTTGAGTCACAGGGGGCGCTCCTATGGCTACACCTTC. The full variable domain, with the rest looked up from reference TRBV5-6 and TRBJ1-2, is DAGVTQSPTHLIKTRGQQVTLRCSPKSGHDTVSWYQQALGQGPQFIFQYYEEEERQRGNFPDRFSGHQFPNYSSELNVNALLLGDSALYLCASSLSHRGRSYGYTFGSGTRLTVV.